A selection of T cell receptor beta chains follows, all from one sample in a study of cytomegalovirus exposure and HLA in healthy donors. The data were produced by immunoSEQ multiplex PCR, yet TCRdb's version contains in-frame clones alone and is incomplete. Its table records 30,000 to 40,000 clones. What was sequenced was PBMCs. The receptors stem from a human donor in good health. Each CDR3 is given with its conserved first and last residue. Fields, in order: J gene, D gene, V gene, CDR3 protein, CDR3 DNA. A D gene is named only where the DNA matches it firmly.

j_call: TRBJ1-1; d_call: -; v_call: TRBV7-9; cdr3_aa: CASSFIGRTEAFF; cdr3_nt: TGTGCCAGCAGCTTTATCGGGAGGACTGAAGCTTTCTTT
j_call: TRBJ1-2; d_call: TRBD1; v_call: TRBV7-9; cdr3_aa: CASSLAGQPAPDNYGYTF; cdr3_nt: TGTGCCAGCAGCTTAGCGGGACAGCCGGCTCCGGATAACTATGGCTACACCTTC
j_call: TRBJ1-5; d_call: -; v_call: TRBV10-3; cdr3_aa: CAISDPPRGDQPQHF; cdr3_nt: TGTGCCATCAGTGACCCCCCTCGGGGTGATCAGCCCCAGCATTTT
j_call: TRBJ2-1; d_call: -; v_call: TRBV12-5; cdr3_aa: CASGLGGVGNNEQFF; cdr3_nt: TGTGCTAGTGGTCTAGGGGGGGTAGGAAACAATGAGCAGTTCTTC
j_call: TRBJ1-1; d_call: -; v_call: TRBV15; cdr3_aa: CATSRGWSRDRNTEAFF; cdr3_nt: TGTGCCACCAGCAGAGGGTGGAGCAGGGATAGGAACACTGAAGCTTTCTTT
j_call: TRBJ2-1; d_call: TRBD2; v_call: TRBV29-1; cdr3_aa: CSVVAGTSGGNEQFF; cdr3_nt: TGCAGCGTTGTAGCCGGGACTAGCGGGGGTAATGAGCAGTTCTTC
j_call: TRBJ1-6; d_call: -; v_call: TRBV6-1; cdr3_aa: CASSLILGTLHF; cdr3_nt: TGTGCCAGCAGCCTCATCCTAGGAACCCTCCACTTT
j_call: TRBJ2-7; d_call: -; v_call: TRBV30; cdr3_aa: CAWSVAGNEQYF; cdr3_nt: TGTGCCTGGAGTGTAGCAGGGAACGAGCAGTACTTC
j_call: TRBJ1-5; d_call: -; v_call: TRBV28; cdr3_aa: CASSPNQPQHF; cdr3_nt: TGTGCCAGCAGCCCGAATCAGCCCCAGCATTTT
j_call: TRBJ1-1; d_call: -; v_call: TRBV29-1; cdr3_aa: CSVGDTEAFF; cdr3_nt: TGCAGCGTTGGCGACACTGAAGCTTTCTTT
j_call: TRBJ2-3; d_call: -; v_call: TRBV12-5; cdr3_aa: CASGLVPQGADTQYF; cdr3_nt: TGTGCTAGTGGTTTGGTACCACAAGGGGCAGATACGCAGTATTTT
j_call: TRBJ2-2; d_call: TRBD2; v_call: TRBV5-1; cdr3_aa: CASSLGGANTGELFF; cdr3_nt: TGCGCCAGCAGCCTCGGGGGGGCGAACACCGGGGAGCTGTTTTTT
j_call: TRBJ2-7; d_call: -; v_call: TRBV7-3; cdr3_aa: CASSLMRGYEQYF; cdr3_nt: TGTGCCAGCAGCTTAATGCGGGGCTACGAGCAGTACTTC
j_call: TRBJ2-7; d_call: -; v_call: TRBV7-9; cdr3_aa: CASSATQRSQQYF; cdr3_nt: TGTGCCAGCAGCGCCACTCAGCGGTCTCAGCAGTACTTC
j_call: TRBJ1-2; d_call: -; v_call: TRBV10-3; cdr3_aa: CAISEGQNYGYTF; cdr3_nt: TGTGCCATCAGTGAGGGACAGAACTATGGCTACACCTTC
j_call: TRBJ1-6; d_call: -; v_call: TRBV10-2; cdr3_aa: CASSESGGFSNSPLHF; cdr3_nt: TGCGCCAGCAGTGAGTCCGGGGGGTTCAGTAATTCACCCCTCCACTTT